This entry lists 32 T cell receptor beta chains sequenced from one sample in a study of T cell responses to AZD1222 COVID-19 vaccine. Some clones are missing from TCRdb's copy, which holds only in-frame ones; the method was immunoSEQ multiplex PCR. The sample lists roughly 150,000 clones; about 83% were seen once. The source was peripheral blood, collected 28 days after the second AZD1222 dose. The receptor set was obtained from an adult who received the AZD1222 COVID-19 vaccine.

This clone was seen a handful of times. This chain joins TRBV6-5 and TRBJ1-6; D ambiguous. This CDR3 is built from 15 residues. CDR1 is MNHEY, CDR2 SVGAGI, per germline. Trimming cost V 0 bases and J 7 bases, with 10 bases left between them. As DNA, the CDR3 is TGTGCCAGCAGTTACTCGAGACCCAGCAATTCACCCCTCCACTTT. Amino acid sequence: CASSYSRPSNSPLHF.

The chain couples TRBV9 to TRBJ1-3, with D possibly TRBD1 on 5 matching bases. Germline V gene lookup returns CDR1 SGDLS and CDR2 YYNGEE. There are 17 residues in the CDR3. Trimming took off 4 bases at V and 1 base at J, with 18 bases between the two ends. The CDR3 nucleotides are TGTGCCAGCAGCAAAACCGGGGCTACGGTTTCTGGAAACACCATATATTTT. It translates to CASSKTGATVSGNTIYF.

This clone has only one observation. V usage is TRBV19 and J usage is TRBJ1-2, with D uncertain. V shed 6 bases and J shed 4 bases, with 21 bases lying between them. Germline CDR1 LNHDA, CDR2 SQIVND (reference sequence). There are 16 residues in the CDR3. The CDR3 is CASSPDAASPFYGYTF. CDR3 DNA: TGTGCCAGTAGCCCGGATGCGGCGTCCCCCTTCTATGGCTACACCTTC. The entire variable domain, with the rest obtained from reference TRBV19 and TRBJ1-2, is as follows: DGGITQSPKYLFRKEGQNVTLSCEQNLNHDAMYWYRQDPGQGLRLIYYSQIVNDFQKGDIAEGYSVSREKKESFPLTVTSAQKNPTAFYLCASSPDAASPFYGYTFGSGTRLTVV.

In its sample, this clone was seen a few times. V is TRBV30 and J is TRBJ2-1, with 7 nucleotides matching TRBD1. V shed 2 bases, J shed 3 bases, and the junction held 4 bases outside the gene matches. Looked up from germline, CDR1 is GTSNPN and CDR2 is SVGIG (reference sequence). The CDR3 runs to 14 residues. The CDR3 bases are TGTGCCTGGAGTAAAGGGGGCCTCTACAATGAGCAGTTCTTC. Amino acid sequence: CAWSKGGLYNEQFF.

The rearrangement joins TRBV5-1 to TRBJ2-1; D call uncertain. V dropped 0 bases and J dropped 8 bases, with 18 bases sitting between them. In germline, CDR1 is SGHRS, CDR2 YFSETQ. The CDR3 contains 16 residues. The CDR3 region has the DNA TGCGCCAGCAGCTTGGCCTACGACTCGGCCCAACATGAGCAGTTCTTC. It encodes CASSLAYDSAQHEQFF.

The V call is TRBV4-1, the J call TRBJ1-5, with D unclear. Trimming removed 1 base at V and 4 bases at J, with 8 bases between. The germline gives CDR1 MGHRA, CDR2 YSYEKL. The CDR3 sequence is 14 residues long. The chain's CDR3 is CASSQGPGNQPQHF. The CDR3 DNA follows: TGCGCCAGCAGCCAAGGGCCAGGTAATCAGCCCCAGCATTTT.

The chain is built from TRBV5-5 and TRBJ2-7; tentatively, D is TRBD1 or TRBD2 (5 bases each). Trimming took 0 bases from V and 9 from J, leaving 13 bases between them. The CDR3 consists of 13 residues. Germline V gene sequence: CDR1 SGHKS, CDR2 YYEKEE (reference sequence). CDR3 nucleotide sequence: TGTGCCAGCAGCTTGGATGTAAGGGACGGGCAGTACTTC. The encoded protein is CASSLDVRDGQYF. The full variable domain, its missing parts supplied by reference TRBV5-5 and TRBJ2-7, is DAGVTQSPTHLIKTRGQQVTLRCSPISGHKSVSWYQQVLGQGPQFIFQYYEKEERGRGNFPDRFSARQFPNYSSELNVNALLLGDSALYLCASSLDVRDGQYFGPGTRLTVT.

As DNA, the CDR3 is TGTGCCAGCAGCCCCTTCTTAGATACGCAGTATTTT. Its translation is CASSPFLDTQYF. This chain links TRBV7-2 with TRBJ2-3; D gene unclear. This CDR3 comprises 12 residues. Trimming cost V 5 bases and J 5 bases, with 8 bases left between them. The germline CDR1 and CDR2 sequences are SGHTA and FQGNSA.

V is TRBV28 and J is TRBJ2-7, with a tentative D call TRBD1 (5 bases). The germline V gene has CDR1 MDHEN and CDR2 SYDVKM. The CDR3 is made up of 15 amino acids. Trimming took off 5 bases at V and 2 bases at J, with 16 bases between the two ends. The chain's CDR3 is CASSPAARAPYEQYF. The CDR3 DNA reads TGTGCCAGCAGTCCCGCCGCCAGGGCCCCCTACGAGCAGTACTTC.

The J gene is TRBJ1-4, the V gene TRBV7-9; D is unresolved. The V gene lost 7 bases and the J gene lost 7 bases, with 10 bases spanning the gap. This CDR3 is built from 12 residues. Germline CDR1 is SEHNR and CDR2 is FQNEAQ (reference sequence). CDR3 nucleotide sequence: TGTGCCAGCACCCCCGGGAGTGAAAAACTGTTTTTT. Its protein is CASTPGSEKLFF.

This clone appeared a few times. The CDR3: CASSQAPGQGADEQYF. CDR3 nucleotide sequence: TGTGCCAGCAGCCAAGCCCCGGGACAGGGGGCGGACGAGCAGTACTTC. V and J are TRBV4-2 and TRBJ2-7, with 12 bases matching TRBD1. Germline CDR1 is LGHNA and CDR2 is YNFKEQ. CDR3 length: 16 residues. Losses at the gene ends were 1 base for V and 5 bases for J; bases not matched to a gene: 6.

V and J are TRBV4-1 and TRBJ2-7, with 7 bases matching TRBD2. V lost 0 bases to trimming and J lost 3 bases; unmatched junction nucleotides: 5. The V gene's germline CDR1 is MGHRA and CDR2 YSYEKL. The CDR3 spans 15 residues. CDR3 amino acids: CASSQDRREFYEQYF. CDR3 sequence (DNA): TGCGCCAGCAGCCAAGATAGGCGGGAGTTCTACGAGCAGTACTTC.

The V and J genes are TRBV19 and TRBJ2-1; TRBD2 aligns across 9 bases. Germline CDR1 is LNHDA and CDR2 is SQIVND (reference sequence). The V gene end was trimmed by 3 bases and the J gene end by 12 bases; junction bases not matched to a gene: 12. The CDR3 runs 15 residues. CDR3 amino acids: CASSMSGLAPMRQFF. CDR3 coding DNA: TGTGCCAGTAGTATGTCGGGACTAGCCCCAATGAGGCAGTTCTTC.

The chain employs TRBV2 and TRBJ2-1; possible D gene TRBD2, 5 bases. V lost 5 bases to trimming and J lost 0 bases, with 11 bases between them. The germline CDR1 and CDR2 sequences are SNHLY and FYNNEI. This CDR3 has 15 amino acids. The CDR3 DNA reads TGTGCCAGCAGTCCCGACTACAGCTCCTACAATGAGCAGTTCTTC. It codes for CASSPDYSSYNEQFF.

In DNA form, the CDR3 reads TGCGCCAGCAGCCGAGGCGGACTGTCCCGCTCGCAGTTCTTC. This gives the protein CASSRGGLSRSQFF. The V call is TRBV4-1, the J call TRBJ2-1; weak D call: TRBD2 (5 bases). The CDR3 has 14 amino acids. CDR1 is MGHRA, CDR2 YSYEKL, per germline. Trimming took off 4 bases at V and 12 bases at J, with 19 bases between the two ends.

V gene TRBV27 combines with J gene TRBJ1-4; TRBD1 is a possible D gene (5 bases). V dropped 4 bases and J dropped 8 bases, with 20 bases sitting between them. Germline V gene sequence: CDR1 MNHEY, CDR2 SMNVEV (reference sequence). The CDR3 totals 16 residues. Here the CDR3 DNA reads TGTGCCAGCAGTTCGATACCTCAGGGAGATTACGAAAAACTGTTTTTT. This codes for CASSSIPQGDYEKLFF.

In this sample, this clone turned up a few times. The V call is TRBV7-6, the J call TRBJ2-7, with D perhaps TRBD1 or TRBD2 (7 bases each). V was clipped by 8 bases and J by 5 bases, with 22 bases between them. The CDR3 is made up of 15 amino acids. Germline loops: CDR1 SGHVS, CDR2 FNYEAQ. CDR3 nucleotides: TGTGCCAGCCAACGACAGAAGGGAGGGGGCAACGAGCAGTACTTC. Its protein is CASQRQKGGGNEQYF.

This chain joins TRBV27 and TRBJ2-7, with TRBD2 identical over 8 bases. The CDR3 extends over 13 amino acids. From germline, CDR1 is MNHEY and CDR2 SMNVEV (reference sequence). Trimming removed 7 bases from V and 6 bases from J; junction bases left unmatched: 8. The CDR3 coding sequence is TGTGCCAGCACACGGACACGGGGGGGCGAGCAGTACTTC. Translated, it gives CASTRTRGGEQYF.

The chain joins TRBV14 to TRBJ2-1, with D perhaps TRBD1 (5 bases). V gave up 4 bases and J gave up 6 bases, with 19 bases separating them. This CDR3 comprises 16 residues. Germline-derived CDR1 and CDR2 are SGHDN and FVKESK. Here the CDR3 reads CASSPVAGKGRNEQFF. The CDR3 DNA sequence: TGTGCCAGCAGCCCGGTAGCAGGGAAAGGGCGCAATGAGCAGTTCTTC. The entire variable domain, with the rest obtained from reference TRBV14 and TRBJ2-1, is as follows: EAGVTQFPSHSVIEKGQTVTLRCDPISGHDNLYWYRRVMGKEIKFLLHFVKESKQDESGMPNNRFLAERTGGTYSTLKVQPAELEDSGVYFCASSPVAGKGRNEQFFGPGTRLTVL.

The CDR3 loop reads CASSQQGQGARKLFF. The CDR3 DNA sequence: TGCGCCAGCAGCCAACAGGGACAGGGGGCGCGAAAACTGTTTTTT. The genes are TRBV4-3 and TRBJ1-4; 12 bases are shared with TRBD1. Per germline, CDR1 LGHNA and CDR2 YSLEER. This CDR3 has 15 amino acids. Unmatched junction bases numbered 5, after V lost 2 bases and J lost 10 bases.

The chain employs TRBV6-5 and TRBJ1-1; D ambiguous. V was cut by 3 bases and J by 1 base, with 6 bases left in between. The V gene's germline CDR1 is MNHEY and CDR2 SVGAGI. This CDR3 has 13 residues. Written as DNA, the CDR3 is TGTGCCAGCAGTTATACGGAGAACACTGAAGCTTTCTTT. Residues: CASSYTENTEAFF.

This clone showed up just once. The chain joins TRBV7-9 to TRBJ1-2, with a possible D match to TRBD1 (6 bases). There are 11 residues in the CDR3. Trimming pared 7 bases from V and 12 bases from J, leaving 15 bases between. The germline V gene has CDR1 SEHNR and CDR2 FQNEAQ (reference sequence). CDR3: CASTPDSLDTF. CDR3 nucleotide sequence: TGTGCCAGCACCCCGGACAGCCTGGACACCTTC.

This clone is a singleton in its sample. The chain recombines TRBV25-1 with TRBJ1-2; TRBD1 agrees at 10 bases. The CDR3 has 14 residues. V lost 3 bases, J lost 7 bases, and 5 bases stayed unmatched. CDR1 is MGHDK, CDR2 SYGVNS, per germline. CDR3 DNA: TGTGCCAGCAGTGAGACAGGGGGCGCGGGTGGCTACACCTTC. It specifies CASSETGGAGGYTF.

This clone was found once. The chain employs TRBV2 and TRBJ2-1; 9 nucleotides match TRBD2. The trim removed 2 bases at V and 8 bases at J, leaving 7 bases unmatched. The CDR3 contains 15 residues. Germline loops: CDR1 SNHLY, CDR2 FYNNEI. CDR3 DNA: TGTGCCAGCAGTGAACGGCGGGGGGGCCTTTATGAGCAGTTCTTC. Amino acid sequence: CASSERRGGLYEQFF.

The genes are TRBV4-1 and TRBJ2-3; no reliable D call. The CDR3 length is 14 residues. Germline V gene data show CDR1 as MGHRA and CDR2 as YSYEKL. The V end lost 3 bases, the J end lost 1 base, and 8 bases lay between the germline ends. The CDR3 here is CASSHVSGTDTQYF. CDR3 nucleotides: TGCGCCAGCAGCCACGTGAGTGGCACAGATACGCAGTATTTT.

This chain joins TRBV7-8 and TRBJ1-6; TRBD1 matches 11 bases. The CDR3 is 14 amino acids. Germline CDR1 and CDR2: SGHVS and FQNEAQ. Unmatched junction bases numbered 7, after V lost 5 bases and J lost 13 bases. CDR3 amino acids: CASSRDRGFRPLHF. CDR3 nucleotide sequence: TGTGCCAGCAGCCGGGACAGGGGGTTTCGGCCCCTCCACTTT.

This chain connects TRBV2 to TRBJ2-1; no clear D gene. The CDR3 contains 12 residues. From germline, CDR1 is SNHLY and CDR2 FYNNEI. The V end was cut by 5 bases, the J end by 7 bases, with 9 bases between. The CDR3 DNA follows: TGTGCCAGCAGTCAAACCGGGAATGAGCAGTTCTTC. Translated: CASSQTGNEQFF.

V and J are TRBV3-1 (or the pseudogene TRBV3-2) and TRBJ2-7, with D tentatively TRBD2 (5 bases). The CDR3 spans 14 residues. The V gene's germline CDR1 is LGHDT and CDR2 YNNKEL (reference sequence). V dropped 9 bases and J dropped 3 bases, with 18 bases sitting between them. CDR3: CASRMRVDYYEQYF. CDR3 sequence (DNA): TGTGCCAGTCGTATGAGGGTAGATTACTACGAGCAGTACTTC.

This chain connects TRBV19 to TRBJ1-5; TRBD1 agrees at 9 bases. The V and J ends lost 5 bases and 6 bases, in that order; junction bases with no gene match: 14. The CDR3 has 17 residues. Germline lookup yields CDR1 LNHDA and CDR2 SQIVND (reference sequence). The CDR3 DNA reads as TGTGCCAGTAGTCTGGCCGGGACAGGGAAATTCGGTCAGCCCCAGCATTTT. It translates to CASSLAGTGKFGQPQHF.

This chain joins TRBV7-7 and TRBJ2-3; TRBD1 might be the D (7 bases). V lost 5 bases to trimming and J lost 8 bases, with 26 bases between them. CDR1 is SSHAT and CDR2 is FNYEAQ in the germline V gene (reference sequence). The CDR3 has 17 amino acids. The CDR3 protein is CASSLHSGQGGPGTQYF. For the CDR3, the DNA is TGTGCCAGCAGCCTCCATAGCGGCCAGGGGGGCCCGGGTACGCAGTATTTT.

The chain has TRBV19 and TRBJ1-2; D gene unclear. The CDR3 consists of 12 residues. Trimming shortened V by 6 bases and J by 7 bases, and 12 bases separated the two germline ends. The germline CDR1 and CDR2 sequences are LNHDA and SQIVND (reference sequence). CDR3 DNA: TGTGCCAGTAGGCAGAGGGCGGGTGGCTACACCTTC. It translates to CASRQRAGGYTF.

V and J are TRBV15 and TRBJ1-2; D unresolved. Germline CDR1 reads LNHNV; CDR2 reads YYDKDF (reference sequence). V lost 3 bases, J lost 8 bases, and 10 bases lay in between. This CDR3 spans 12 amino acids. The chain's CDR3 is CATSSGKRGYTF. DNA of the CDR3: TGTGCCACCAGCAGTGGAAAACGGGGCTACACCTTC.